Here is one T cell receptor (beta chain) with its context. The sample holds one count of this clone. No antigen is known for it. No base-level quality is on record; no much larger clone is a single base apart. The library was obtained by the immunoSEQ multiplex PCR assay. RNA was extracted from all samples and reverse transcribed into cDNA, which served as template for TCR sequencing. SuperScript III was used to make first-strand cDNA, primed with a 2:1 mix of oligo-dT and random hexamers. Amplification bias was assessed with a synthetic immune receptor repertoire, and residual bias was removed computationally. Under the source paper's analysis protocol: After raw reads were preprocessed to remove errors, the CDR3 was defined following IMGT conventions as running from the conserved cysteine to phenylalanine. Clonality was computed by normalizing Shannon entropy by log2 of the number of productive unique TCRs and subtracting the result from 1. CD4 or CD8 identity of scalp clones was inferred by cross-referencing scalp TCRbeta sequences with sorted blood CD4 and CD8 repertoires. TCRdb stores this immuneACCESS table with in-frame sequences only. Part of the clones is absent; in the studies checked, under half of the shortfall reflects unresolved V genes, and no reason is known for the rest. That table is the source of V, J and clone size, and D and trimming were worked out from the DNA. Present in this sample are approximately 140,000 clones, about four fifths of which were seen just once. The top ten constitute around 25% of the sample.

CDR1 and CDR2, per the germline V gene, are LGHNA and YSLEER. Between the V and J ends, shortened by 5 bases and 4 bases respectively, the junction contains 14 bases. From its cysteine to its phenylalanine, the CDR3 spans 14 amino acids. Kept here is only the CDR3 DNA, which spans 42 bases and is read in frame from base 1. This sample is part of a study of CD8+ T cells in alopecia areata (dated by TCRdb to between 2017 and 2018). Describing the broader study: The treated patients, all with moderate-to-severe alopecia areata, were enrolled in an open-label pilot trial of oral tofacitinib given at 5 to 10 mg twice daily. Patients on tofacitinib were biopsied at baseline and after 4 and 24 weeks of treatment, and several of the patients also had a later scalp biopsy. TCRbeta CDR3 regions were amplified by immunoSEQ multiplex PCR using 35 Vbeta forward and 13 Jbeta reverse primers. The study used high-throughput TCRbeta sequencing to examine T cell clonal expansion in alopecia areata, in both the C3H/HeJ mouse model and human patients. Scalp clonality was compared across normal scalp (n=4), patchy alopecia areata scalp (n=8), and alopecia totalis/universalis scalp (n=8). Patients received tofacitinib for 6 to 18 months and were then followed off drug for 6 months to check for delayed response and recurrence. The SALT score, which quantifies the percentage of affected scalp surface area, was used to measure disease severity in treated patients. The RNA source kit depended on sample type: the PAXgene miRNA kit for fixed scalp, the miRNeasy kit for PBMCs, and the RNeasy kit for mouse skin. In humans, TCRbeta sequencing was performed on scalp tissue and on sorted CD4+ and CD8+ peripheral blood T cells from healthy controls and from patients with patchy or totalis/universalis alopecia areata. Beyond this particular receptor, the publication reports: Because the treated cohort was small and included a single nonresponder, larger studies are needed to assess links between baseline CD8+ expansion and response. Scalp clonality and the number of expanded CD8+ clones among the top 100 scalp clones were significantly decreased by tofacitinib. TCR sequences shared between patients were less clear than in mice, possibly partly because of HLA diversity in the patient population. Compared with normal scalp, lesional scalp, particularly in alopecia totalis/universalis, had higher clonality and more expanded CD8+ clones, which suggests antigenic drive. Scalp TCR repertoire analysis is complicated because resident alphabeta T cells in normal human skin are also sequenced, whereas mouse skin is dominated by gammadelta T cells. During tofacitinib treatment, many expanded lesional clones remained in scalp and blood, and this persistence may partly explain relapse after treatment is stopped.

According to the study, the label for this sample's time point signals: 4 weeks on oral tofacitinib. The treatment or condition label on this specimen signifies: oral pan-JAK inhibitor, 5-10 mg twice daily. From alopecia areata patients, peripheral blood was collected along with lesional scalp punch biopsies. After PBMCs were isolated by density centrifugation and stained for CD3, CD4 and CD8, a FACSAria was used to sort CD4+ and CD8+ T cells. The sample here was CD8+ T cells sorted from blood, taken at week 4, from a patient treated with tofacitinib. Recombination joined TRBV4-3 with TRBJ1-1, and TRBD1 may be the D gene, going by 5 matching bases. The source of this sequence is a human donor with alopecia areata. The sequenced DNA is TGCGCCAGCAGCGAACAAGGGACGGTCACTGAAGCTTTCTTT. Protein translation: CASSEQGTVTEAFF.